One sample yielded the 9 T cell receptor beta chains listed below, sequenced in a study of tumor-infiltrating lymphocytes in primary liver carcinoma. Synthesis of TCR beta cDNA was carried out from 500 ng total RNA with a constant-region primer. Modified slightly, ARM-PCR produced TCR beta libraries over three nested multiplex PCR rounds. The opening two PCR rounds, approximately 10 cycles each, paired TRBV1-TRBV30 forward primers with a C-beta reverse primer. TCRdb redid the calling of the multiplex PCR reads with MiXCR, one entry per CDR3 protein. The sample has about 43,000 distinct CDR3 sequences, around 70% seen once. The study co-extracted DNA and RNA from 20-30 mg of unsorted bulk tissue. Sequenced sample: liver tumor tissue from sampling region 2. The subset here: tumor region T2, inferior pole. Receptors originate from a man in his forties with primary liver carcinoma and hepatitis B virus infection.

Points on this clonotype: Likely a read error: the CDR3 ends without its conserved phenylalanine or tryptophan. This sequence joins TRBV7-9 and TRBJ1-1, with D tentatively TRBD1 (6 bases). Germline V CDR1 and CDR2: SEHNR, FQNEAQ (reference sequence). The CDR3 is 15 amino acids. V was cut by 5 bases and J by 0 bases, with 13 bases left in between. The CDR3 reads CASSALDRLNTEAFC. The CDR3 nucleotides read TGTGCCAGCAGCGCACTGGACAGATTGAACACTGAAGCTTTCTGT.

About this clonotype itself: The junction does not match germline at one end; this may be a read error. The CDR3 nucleotides are TGCGCCAGCAACCGTAAGGACAGGGAGGAGAACGGGCAGTATTTC. Its protein product is CASNRKDREENGQYF. This chain joins TRBV5-1 and TRBJ2-7; 8 bases are shared with TRBD1. The CDR3 is 15 residues long. CDR1 SGHRS and CDR2 YFSETQ come from the germline V gene.

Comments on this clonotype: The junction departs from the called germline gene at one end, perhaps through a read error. The DNA for the CDR3 is TGTGTCAGCAGCTCCCCTAGGGAGCAGTACTTC. Translating gives CVSSSPREQYF. The chain has TRBV28 and TRBJ2-7; D remains ambiguous. From germline, CDR1 is MDHEN and CDR2 SYDVKM. This CDR3 spans 11 amino acids.

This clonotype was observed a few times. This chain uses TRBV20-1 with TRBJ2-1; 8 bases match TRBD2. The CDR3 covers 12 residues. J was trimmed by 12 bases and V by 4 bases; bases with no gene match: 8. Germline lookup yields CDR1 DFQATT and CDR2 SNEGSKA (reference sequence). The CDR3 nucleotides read TGCAGTGCTAAAGCGGGAGTGGGGGGGCAGTTCTTC. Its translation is CSAKAGVGGQFF.

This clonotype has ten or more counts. The CDR3 nucleotides are TGTGCCATCAGGGGGAGGTCACAGGGGTTGAACACTGAAGCTTTCTTT. Its translation is CAIRGRSQGLNTEAFF. The genes are TRBV10-3 and TRBJ1-1; 7 bases are a match to TRBD1. The CDR3 spans 16 residues. The ends lost 6 bases at V and 0 bases at J; junction bases unmatched: 10. Germline lookup yields CDR1 ENHRY and CDR2 SYGVKD.

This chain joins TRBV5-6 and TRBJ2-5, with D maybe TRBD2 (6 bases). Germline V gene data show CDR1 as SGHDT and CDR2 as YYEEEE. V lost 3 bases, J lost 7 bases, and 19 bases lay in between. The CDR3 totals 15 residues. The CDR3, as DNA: TGTGCCAGCAGCTATCGGGGGAATCCCCGGGGGACCCAGTACTTC. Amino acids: CASSYRGNPRGTQYF.

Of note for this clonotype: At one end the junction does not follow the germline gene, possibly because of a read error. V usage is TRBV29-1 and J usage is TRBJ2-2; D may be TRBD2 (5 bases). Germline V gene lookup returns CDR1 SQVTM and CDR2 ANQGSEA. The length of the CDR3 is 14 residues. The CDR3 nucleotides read TGCAGTGTCCTCGGTCCGGGATCCACCGGGGAACTGTTTTTT. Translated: CSVLGPGSTGELFF.

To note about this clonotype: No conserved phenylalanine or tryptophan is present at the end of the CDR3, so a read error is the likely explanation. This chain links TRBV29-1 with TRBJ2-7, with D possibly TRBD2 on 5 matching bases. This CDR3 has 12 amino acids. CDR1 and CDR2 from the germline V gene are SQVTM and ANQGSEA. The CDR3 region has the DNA TGCAGCATTGATGTTGGCCGGGGAGAGCAGTACCTC. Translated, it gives CSIDVGRGEQYL.

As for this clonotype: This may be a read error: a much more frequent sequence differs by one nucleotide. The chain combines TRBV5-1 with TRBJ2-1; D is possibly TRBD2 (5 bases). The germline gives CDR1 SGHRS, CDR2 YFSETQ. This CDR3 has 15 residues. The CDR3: CAGSGQSPAYNEQFF. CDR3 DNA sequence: TGCGCCGGCAGCGGTCAGTCCCCGGCCTACAATGAGCAGTTCTTC.